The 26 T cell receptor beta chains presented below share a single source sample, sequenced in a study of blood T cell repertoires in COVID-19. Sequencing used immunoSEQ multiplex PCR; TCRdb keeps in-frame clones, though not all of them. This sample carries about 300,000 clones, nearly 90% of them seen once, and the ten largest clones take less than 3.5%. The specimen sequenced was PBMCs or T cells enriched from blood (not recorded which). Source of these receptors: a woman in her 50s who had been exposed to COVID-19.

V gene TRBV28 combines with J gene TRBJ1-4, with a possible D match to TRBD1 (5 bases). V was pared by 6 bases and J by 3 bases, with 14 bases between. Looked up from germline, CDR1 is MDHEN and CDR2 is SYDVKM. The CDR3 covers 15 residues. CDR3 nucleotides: TGTGCCAGCAGAGGGGCCCTTTTCCCTAATGAAAAACTGTTTTTT. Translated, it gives CASRGALFPNEKLFF. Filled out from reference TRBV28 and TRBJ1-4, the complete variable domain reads DVKVTQSSRYLVKRTGEKVFLECVQDMDHENMFWYRQDPGLGLRLIYFSYDVKMKEKGDIPEGYSVSREKKERFSLILESASTNQTSMYLCASRGALFPNEKLFFGSGTQLSVL.

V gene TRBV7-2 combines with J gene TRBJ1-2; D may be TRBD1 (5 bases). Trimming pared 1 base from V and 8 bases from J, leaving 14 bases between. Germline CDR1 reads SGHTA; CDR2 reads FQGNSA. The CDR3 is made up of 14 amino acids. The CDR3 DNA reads TGTGCCAGCAGCTTAGTGGGACGGGAGTTCGGCTACACCTTC. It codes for CASSLVGREFGYTF.

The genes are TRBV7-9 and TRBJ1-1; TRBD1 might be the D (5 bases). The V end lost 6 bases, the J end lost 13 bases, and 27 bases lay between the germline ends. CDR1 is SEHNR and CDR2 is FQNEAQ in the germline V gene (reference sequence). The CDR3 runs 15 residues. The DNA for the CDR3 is TGTGCCAGCAGGGGGGGAAGGAGAACTGAAGCACCCCTTTTCTTT. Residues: CASRGGRRTEAPLFF.

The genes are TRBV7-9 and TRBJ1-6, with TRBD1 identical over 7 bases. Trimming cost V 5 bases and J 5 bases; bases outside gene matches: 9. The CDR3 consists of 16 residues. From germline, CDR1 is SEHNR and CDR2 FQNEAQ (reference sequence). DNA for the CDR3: TGTGCCAGCAGCCCTTCGGGACAGAGACATAATTCACCCCTCCACTTT. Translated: CASSPSGQRHNSPLHF.

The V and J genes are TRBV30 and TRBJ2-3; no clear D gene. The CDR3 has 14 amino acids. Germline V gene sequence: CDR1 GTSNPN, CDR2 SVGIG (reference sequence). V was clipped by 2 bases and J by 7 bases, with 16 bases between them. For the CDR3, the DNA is TGTGCCTGGAGTCTAAATGCCCAGGCACATACGCAGTATTTT. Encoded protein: CAWSLNAQAHTQYF.

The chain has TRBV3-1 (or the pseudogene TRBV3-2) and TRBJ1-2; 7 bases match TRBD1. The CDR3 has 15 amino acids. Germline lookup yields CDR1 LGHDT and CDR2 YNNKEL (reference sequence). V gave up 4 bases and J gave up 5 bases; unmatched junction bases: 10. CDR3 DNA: TGTGCCAGCAGCCCGGGACAGACGTGGGAATATGGCTACACCTTC. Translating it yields CASSPGQTWEYGYTF.

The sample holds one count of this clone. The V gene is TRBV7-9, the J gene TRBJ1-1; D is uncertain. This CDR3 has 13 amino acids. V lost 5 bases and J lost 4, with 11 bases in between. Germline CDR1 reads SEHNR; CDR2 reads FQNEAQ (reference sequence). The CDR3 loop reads CASSPFAGTEAFF. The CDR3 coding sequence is TGTGCCAGCAGCCCGTTTGCGGGCACTGAAGCTTTCTTT.

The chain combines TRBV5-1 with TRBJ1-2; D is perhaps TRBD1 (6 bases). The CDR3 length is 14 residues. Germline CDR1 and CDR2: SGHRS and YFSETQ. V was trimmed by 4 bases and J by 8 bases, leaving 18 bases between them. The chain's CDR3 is CASSVGNRAEGYTF. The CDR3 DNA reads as TGCGCCAGCAGCGTGGGGAACAGGGCGGAGGGCTACACCTTC.

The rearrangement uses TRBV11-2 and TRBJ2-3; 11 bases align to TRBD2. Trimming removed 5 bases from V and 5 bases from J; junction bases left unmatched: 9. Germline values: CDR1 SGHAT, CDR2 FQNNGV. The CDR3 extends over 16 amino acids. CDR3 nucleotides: TGTGCCAGCAGCCACAGGGTAGCGGGGGGGCAAGATACGCAGTATTTT. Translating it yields CASSHRVAGGQDTQYF.

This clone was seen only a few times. Written as DNA, the CDR3 is TGTGCCAGCAGCTTTGGGGACAGGGGGATCACTGAAGCTTTCTTT. Translating it yields CASSFGDRGITEAFF. The chain carries TRBV7-9 and TRBJ1-1; the match to TRBD1 covers 11 bases. CDR1 is SEHNR, CDR2 FQNEAQ, per germline (reference sequence). V trimming: 3 bases; J trimming: 4 bases; junction bases outside the gene matches: 4. This CDR3 is 15 amino acids long.

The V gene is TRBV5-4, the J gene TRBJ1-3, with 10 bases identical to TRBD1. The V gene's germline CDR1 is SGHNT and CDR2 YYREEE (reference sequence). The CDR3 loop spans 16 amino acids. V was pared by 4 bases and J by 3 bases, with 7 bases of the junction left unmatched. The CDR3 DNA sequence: TGTGCCAGCAGCGCCCGACAGGGGGCAGATGGAAACACCATATATTTT. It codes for CASSARQGADGNTIYF.

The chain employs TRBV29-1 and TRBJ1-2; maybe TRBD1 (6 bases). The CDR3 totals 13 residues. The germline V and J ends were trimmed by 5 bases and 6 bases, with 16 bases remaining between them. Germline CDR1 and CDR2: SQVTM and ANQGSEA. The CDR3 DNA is TGCAGCGTTCGACCTCCAGGGGCCAATGGCTACACCTTC. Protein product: CSVRPPGANGYTF.

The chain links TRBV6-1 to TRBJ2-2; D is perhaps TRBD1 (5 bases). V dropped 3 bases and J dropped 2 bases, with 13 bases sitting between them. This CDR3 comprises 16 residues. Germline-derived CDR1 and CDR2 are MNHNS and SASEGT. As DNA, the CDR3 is TGTGCCAGCAGTGAGCCGACAGTTACTAACACCGGGGAGCTGTTTTTT. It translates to CASSEPTVTNTGELFF.

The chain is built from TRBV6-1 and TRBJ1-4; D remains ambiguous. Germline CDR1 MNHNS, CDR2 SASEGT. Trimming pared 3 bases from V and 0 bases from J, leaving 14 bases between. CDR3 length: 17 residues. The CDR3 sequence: CASSEFWAVATNEKLFF. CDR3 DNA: TGTGCCAGCAGTGAGTTCTGGGCAGTTGCAACTAATGAAAAACTGTTTTTT.

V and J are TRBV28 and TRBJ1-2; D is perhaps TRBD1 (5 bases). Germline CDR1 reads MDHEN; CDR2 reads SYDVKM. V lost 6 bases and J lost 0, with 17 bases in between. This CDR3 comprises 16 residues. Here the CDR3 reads CASSRDRGGANYGYTF. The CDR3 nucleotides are TGTGCCAGCAGCCGCGACCGGGGGGGTGCTAACTATGGCTACACCTTC.

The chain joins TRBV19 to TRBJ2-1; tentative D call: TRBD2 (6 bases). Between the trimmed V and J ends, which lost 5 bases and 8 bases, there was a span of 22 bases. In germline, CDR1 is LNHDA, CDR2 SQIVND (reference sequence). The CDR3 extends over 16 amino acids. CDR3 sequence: CASSPLGWDGGDEQFF. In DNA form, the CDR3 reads TGTGCCAGTAGTCCCTTGGGGTGGGACGGAGGGGATGAGCAGTTCTTC.

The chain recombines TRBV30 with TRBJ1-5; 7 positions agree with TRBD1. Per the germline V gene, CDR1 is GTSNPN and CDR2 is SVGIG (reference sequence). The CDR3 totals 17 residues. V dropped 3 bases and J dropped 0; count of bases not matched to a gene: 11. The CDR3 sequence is CAWRDGTAKYSNQPQHF. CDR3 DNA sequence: TGTGCCTGGAGGGATGGGACAGCCAAGTATAGCAATCAGCCCCAGCATTTT.

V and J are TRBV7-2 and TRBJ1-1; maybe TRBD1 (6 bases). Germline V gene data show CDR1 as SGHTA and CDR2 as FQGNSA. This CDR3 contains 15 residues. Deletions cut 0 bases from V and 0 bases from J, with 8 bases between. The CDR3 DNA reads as TGTGCCAGCAGCTTAGCTCGGACAGTGAACACTGAAGCTTTCTTT. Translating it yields CASSLARTVNTEAFF.

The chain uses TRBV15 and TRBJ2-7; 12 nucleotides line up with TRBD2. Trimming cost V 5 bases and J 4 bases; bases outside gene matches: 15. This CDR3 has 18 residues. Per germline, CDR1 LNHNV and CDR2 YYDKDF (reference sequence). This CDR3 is CATSGKTSGSRQAYEQYF. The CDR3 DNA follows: TGTGCCACCAGCGGAAAGACTAGCGGGAGTCGTCAGGCTTACGAGCAGTACTTC.

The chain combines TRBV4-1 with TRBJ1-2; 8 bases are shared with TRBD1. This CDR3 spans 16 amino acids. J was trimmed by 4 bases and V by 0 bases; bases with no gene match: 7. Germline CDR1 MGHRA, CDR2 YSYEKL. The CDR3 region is CASSQEPGGAGYGYTF. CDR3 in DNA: TGCGCCAGCAGCCAAGAGCCAGGGGGCGCTGGCTATGGCTACACCTTC.

The CDR3 reads CASRRGQGNTEAFF. The CDR3 DNA is TGTGCCAGCAGGCGGGGACAGGGAAACACTGAAGCTTTCTTT. The chain joins TRBV6-5 to TRBJ1-1; 9 bases line up with TRBD1. The CDR3 is made up of 14 amino acids. V gave up 6 bases and J gave up 2 bases; unmatched junction bases: 4. Germline CDR1 and CDR2: MNHEY and SVGAGI.

CDR3 sequence: CASSLGGQGTDTQYF. The CDR3 DNA follows: TGTGCCAGCAGCTTAGGGGGACAGGGCACAGATACGCAGTATTTT. V and J are TRBV11-3 and TRBJ2-3, with 8 bases that match TRBD1. This CDR3 is 15 amino acids long. With V trimmed by 1 base and J by 1 base, 1 base remained unmatched. Germline CDR1 is SGHNT and CDR2 is YENEEA.

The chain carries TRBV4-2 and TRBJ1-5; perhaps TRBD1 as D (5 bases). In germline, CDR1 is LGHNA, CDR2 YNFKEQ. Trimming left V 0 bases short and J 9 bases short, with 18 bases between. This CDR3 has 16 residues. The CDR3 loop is CASSQDKGPTPRPQHF. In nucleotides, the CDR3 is TGTGCCAGCAGCCAAGATAAGGGGCCCACGCCGCGGCCCCAGCATTTT.

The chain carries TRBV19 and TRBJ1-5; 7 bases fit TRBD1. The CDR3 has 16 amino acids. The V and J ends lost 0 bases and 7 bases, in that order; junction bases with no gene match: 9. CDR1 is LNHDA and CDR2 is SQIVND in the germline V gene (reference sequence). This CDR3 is CASSIDPTGFGQPQHF. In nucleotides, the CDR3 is TGTGCCAGTAGTATAGACCCGACAGGGTTCGGCCAGCCCCAGCATTTT.

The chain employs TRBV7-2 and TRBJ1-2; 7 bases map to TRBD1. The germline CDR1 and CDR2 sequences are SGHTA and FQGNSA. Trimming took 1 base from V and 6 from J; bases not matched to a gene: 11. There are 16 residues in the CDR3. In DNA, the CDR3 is TGTGCCAGCAGCTTAGAATGGACAGGCTTCGGGGATGGCTACACCTTC. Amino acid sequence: CASSLEWTGFGDGYTF.

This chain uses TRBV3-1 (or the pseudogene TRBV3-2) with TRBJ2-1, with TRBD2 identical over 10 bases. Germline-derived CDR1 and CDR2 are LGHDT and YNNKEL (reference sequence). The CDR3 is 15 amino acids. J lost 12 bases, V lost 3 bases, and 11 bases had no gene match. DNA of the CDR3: TGTGCCAGCAGCCATCGCGCTAGCGGGGGTCAAGGGCAGTTCTTC. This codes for CASSHRASGGQGQFF.